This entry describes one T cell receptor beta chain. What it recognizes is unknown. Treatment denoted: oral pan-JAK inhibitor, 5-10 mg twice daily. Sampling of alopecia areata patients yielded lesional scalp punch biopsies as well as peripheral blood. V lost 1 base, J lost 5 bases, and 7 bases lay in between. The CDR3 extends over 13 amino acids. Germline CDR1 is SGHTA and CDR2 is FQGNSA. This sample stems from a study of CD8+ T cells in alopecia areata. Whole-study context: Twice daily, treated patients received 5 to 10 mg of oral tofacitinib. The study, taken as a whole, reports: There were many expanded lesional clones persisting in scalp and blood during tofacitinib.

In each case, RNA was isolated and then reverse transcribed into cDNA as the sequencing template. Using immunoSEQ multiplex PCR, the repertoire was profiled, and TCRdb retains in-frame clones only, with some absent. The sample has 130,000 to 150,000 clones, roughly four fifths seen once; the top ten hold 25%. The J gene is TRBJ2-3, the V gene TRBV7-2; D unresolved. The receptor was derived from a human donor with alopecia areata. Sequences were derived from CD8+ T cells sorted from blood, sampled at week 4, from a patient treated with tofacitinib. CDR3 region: CASSLDVLDTQYF. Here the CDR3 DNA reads TGTGCCAGCAGCTTAGATGTATTAGATACGCAGTATTTT.